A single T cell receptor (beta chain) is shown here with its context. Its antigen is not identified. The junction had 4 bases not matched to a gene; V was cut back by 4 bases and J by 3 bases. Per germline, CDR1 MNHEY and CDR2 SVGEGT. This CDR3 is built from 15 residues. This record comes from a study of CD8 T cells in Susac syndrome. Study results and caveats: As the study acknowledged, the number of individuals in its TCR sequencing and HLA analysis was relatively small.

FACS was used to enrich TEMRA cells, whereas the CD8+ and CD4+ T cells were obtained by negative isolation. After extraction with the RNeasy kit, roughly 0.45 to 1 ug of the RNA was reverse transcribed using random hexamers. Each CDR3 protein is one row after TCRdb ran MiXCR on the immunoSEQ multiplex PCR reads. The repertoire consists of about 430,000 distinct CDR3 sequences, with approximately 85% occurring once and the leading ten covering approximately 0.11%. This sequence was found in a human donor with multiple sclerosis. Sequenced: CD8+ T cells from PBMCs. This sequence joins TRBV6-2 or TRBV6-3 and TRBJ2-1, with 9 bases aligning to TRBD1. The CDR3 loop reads CASSSRDRDYNEQFF. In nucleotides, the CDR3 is TGTGCCAGCAGTTCCCGGGACAGGGACTACAATGAGCAGTTCTTC.